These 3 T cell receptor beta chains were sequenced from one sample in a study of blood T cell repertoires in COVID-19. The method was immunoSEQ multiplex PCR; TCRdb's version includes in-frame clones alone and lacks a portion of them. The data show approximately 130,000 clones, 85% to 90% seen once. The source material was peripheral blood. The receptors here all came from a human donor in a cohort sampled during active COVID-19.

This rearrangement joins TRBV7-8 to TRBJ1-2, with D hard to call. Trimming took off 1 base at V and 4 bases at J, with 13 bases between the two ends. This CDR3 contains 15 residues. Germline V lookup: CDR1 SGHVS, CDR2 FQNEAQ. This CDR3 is CASSLGHAEIYGYTF. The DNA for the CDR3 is TGTGCCAGCAGCTTAGGTCATGCGGAGATCTATGGCTACACCTTC.

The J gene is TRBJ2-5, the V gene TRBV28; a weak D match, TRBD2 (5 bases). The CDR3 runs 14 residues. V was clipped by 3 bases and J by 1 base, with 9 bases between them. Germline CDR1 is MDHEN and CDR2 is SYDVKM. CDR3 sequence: CASSFRTRQETQYF. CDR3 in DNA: TGTGCCAGCAGTTTTAGGACTCGCCAAGAGACCCAGTACTTC.

The CDR3: CASSWDRDYNEQFF. CDR3 bases: TGTGCCAGTAGTTGGGACAGGGACTACAATGAGCAGTTCTTC. This sequence joins TRBV19 and TRBJ2-1, with 9 nucleotides matching TRBD1. The length of the CDR3 is 14 residues. Germline V gene data show CDR1 as LNHDA and CDR2 as SQIVND (reference sequence). Losses at the gene ends were 5 bases for V and 3 bases for J; bases not matched to a gene: 2.